This TCR beta chain was retrieved from a study of blood T cell repertoires in COVID-19. About the study: The United States, Italy and Spain provided the acute and convalescent COVID-19 samples. PBMCs, B-cell-depleted T cells, or T cells were the source of the cDNA or gDNA that made up the material.

This CDR3 contains 15 residues. Original data processing: Amplification with reference gene primers provided the estimates of nucleated cell counts. Measured with immunoSEQ multiplex PCR; TCRdb has only the in-frame clones, and not every one. For V, J and clone size, that table is used; D and trimming come from the DNA. Of 100,000 to 120,000 clones detected, roughly four fifths appear once; the ten largest clones hold 15%. The chain uses TRBV12-1 and TRBJ1-2; TRBD1 was called by the table and not checked on the DNA. TRBV12-1 represents a pseudogene. This clonotype was obtained from a woman aged 80 or over with acute or convalescent COVID-19. The specimen was peripheral blood. The CDR3 here is CASSSRTGGGYGYTF. The CDR3 DNA is TGTGCCAGCAGCTCCAGGACAGGGGGCGGCTATGGCTACACCTTC.